These T cell receptor beta chains were read from a single sample in a study of cytomegalovirus exposure and HLA in healthy donors. Produced via immunoSEQ multiplex PCR; TCRdb's table is partial and in-frame only. The data show about 160,000 clones, with 85% seen just once and 1% held by the top ten. Sequenced material: PBMCs. These receptor sequences come from a boy aged 2 to 10 in good health and CMV-seronegative. The CDR3 runs from the conserved cysteine through the conserved F or W. Each record gives: J gene, D gene, V gene, clone size, CDR3 DNA, CDR3 protein. A D gene is named only where the DNA matches it firmly. Expanded clones get a size class; other rows say once, few or many, or leave the size out.

J gene: TRBJ1-5
D gene: TRBD1
V gene: TRBV28
clone size: few
CDR3 DNA: TGTGCCAGCAGGCCCGGGACAGGGGGCTACCAAGGGCCCCAGCATTTT
CDR3 protein: CASRPGTGGYQGPQHF

J gene: TRBJ2-1
D gene: -
V gene: TRBV6-5
clone size: -
CDR3 DNA: TGTGCCAGCAGCGTTGAGGGCCGGGAGCAGTTCTTC
CDR3 protein: CASSVEGREQFF

J gene: TRBJ1-1
D gene: TRBD1
V gene: TRBV5-1
clone size: -
CDR3 DNA: TGCGCCAGCAGCTTGAGAGACAGGGGGCGAAGGGTCGCCACTGAAGCTTTCTTT
CDR3 protein: CASSLRDRGRRVATEAFF

J gene: TRBJ1-1
D gene: TRBD1
V gene: TRBV19
clone size: -
CDR3 DNA: TGTGCCAGTAGTCGACAGGGTGCAGGGACTGAAGCTTTCTTT
CDR3 protein: CASSRQGAGTEAFF

J gene: TRBJ1-6
D gene: -
V gene: TRBV11-2
clone size: -
CDR3 DNA: TGTGCCAGCAGCCTACAGGGTAGGGTCAATTCACCCCTCCACTTT
CDR3 protein: CASSLQGRVNSPLHF

J gene: TRBJ2-7
D gene: TRBD1
V gene: TRBV10-3
clone size: -
CDR3 DNA: TGTGCCATCACCCCGACAGGGACCTACGAGCAGTACTTC
CDR3 protein: CAITPTGTYEQYF

J gene: TRBJ2-7
D gene: -
V gene: TRBV19
clone size: -
CDR3 DNA: TGTGCCAGTTCGGGAGACTCCTACGAGCAGTACTTC
CDR3 protein: CASSGDSYEQYF

J gene: TRBJ2-2
D gene: -
V gene: TRBV7-7
clone size: -
CDR3 DNA: TGTGCCAGCAGCTTAAGGCAGGCTGTCAACACCGGGGAGCTGTTTTTT
CDR3 protein: CASSLRQAVNTGELFF

J gene: TRBJ2-7
D gene: -
V gene: TRBV5-6
clone size: -
CDR3 DNA: TGTGCCAGCAGCTTGGTACCCGGGTTGAGCTCCTACGAGCAGTACTTC
CDR3 protein: CASSLVPGLSSYEQYF

J gene: TRBJ2-2
D gene: TRBD1
V gene: TRBV11-2
clone size: -
CDR3 DNA: TGTGCCAGCAGCTTAAGGTTCAGGGGGTTCGCGAACACCGGGGAGCTGTTTTTT
CDR3 protein: CASSLRFRGFANTGELFF

J gene: TRBJ2-3
D gene: -
V gene: TRBV5-1
clone size: few
CDR3 DNA: TGCGCCAGCAGCTTGGCTGCCGGCGCGGGCACAGATACGCAGTATTTT
CDR3 protein: CASSLAAGAGTDTQYF

J gene: TRBJ2-1
D gene: TRBD2
V gene: TRBV27
clone size: -
CDR3 DNA: TGTGCCAGCAGTCCAAGTAGCGGGGGGGACTACAATGAGCAGTTCTTC
CDR3 protein: CASSPSSGGDYNEQFF

J gene: TRBJ2-5
D gene: TRBD2
V gene: TRBV7-4
clone size: -
CDR3 DNA: TGTGCCAGCAGCCCCTGGTGGAGCGGGGGGGCGTTTGAGACCCAGTACTTC
CDR3 protein: CASSPWWSGGAFETQYF

J gene: TRBJ1-1
D gene: TRBD1
V gene: TRBV7-2
clone size: -
CDR3 DNA: TGTGCCAGCAGCTCAACAGGGGCGGTCGCTGAAGCTTTCTTT
CDR3 protein: CASSSTGAVAEAFF

J gene: TRBJ1-2
D gene: -
V gene: TRBV19
clone size: -
CDR3 DNA: TGTGCCAGTAGTGCCCGGGAAGGGGGCTATGGCTACACCTTC
CDR3 protein: CASSAREGGYGYTF

J gene: TRBJ2-3
D gene: -
V gene: TRBV19
clone size: -
CDR3 DNA: TGTGCCAGTAGTATAGATGGCGCAGGGGGCACAGATACGCAGTATTTT
CDR3 protein: CASSIDGAGGTDTQYF

J gene: TRBJ1-1
D gene: TRBD1
V gene: TRBV13
clone size: -
CDR3 DNA: TGTGCCAGCAGCCCACAGGGGGCTGGGGCTTTCTTT
CDR3 protein: CASSPQGAGAFF

J gene: TRBJ1-5
D gene: -
V gene: TRBV28
clone size: once
CDR3 DNA: TGTGCCAGCAGTCCGGGTCGGGTCCCAAATAGCAATCAGCCCCAGCATTTT
CDR3 protein: CASSPGRVPNSNQPQHF

J gene: TRBJ1-5
D gene: -
V gene: TRBV2
clone size: -
CDR3 DNA: TGTGCCAGCGGGCCCCCATCAGGGGCAGGCAATCAGCCCCAGCATTTT
CDR3 protein: CASGPPSGAGNQPQHF

J gene: TRBJ1-5
D gene: -
V gene: TRBV28
clone size: -
CDR3 DNA: TGTGCCAGCAGGGGGGGGAGTCAGCCCCAGCATTTT
CDR3 protein: CASRGGSQPQHF

J gene: TRBJ2-5
D gene: -
V gene: TRBV5-6
clone size: -
CDR3 DNA: TGTGCCAGCAGCCTGGACAGAGGGGAGACCCAGTACTTC
CDR3 protein: CASSLDRGETQYF

J gene: TRBJ1-2
D gene: TRBD1
V gene: TRBV27
clone size: -
CDR3 DNA: TGTGCCAGCAGTTTATTATCCCGGGACAGGAGGAACTATGGCTACACCTTC
CDR3 protein: CASSLLSRDRRNYGYTF

J gene: TRBJ1-1
D gene: TRBD1
V gene: TRBV5-4
clone size: -
CDR3 DNA: TGTGCCAGCAGCTCCGAGGGGGCGGTGGACACTGAAGCTTTCTTT
CDR3 protein: CASSSEGAVDTEAFF

J gene: TRBJ1-2
D gene: TRBD1
V gene: TRBV28
clone size: -
CDR3 DNA: TGTGCCAGCAGCCCCAGGACAGGGGGCGGACTCTATGGCTACACCTTC
CDR3 protein: CASSPRTGGGLYGYTF

J gene: TRBJ2-1
D gene: TRBD1
V gene: TRBV10-3
clone size: once
CDR3 DNA: TGTGCCATCAGTGAACAGGGGGCTTTCAATGAGCAGTTCTTC
CDR3 protein: CAISEQGAFNEQFF

J gene: TRBJ2-7
D gene: TRBD1
V gene: TRBV9
clone size: few
CDR3 DNA: TGTGCCAGCAGCCCCCGGACAGGAAACTCCTACGAGCAGTACTTC
CDR3 protein: CASSPRTGNSYEQYF

J gene: TRBJ1-6
D gene: -
V gene: TRBV5-6
clone size: -
CDR3 DNA: TGTGCCAGCAGCCCGTGGAGTCTCGTGAATTCACCCCTCCACTTT
CDR3 protein: CASSPWSLVNSPLHF

J gene: TRBJ1-1
D gene: -
V gene: TRBV15
clone size: -
CDR3 DNA: TGTGCCACCAGCAGAGATAATAACAGGAACACTGAAGCTTTCTTT
CDR3 protein: CATSRDNNRNTEAFF

J gene: TRBJ2-3
D gene: TRBD1
V gene: TRBV10-3
clone size: -
CDR3 DNA: TGTGCCATCAGTGAGATACAGGGGAAGACAGATACGCAGTATTTT
CDR3 protein: CAISEIQGKTDTQYF

J gene: TRBJ2-1
D gene: TRBD2
V gene: TRBV19
clone size: -
CDR3 DNA: TGTGCCAGTAGCACTAGCGGAGATTACAATGAGCAGTTCTTC
CDR3 protein: CASSTSGDYNEQFF

J gene: TRBJ2-3
D gene: -
V gene: TRBV10-2
clone size: -
CDR3 DNA: TGCGCCCTTTCGCTGGCAAGCACAGATACGCAGTATTTT
CDR3 protein: CALSLASTDTQYF

J gene: TRBJ1-1
D gene: -
V gene: TRBV27
clone size: -
CDR3 DNA: TGTGCCAGCAGAACGGGGGTGCGCGACACTGAAGCTTTCTTT
CDR3 protein: CASRTGVRDTEAFF

J gene: TRBJ2-5
D gene: TRBD1
V gene: TRBV5-4
clone size: -
CDR3 DNA: TGTGCCAGCAGCCCGAGGACAGGGACCGGGGAGACCCAGTACTTC
CDR3 protein: CASSPRTGTGETQYF

J gene: TRBJ2-7
D gene: TRBD1
V gene: TRBV2
clone size: -
CDR3 DNA: TGTGCCAGCAGGGTGGGACAGGGTGGATACGAGCAGTACTTC
CDR3 protein: CASRVGQGGYEQYF

J gene: TRBJ1-2
D gene: -
V gene: TRBV28
clone size: -
CDR3 DNA: TGTGCCATAGGTCGGGGACAAAACTATGGCTACACCTTC
CDR3 protein: CAIGRGQNYGYTF

J gene: TRBJ2-2
D gene: -
V gene: TRBV5-4
clone size: few
CDR3 DNA: TGTGCCAGCAGCACGGGACTTGCGAACACCGGGGAGCTGTTTTTT
CDR3 protein: CASSTGLANTGELFF

J gene: TRBJ1-5
D gene: TRBD1
V gene: TRBV7-2
clone size: -
CDR3 DNA: TGTGCCAGCGCTACCCAGGGGGTCTTGGATCAGCCCCAGCATTTT
CDR3 protein: CASATQGVLDQPQHF

J gene: TRBJ2-1
D gene: -
V gene: TRBV7-9
clone size: -
CDR3 DNA: TGTGCCAGCAGCTTAGCGCTGGGCAGGGTTACCTACAATGAGCAGTTCTTC
CDR3 protein: CASSLALGRVTYNEQFF

J gene: TRBJ1-1
D gene: -
V gene: TRBV19
clone size: -
CDR3 DNA: TGTGCCAGTACCTATCAATTGGTGAACACTGAAGCTTTCTTT
CDR3 protein: CASTYQLVNTEAFF

J gene: TRBJ2-5
D gene: -
V gene: TRBV27
clone size: -
CDR3 DNA: TGTGCCAGCAGTTTAAGAAGGCTAGCAGAGACCCAGTACTTC
CDR3 protein: CASSLRRLAETQYF

J gene: TRBJ1-6
D gene: -
V gene: TRBV19
clone size: few
CDR3 DNA: TGTGCCAGTACCGAACAGGGAAATTCACCCCTCCACTTT
CDR3 protein: CASTEQGNSPLHF

J gene: TRBJ1-4
D gene: TRBD1
V gene: TRBV4-1
clone size: few
CDR3 DNA: TGCGCCAGCAGCCAAGCTCCAGGGACAGGGCCAAGAGGTGAAAAACTGTTTTTT
CDR3 protein: CASSQAPGTGPRGEKLFF

J gene: TRBJ2-5
D gene: -
V gene: TRBV7-7
clone size: -
CDR3 DNA: TGTGCCAGCAGTCGCAACGGGGGTGTACAAGAGACCCAGTACTTC
CDR3 protein: CASSRNGGVQETQYF

J gene: TRBJ2-7
D gene: TRBD1
V gene: TRBV7-8
clone size: -
CDR3 DNA: TGTGCCAGCAGCAAAGGGACAGCTTCCTACGAGCAGTACTTC
CDR3 protein: CASSKGTASYEQYF

J gene: TRBJ2-1
D gene: -
V gene: TRBV28
clone size: -
CDR3 DNA: TGTGCCAGCACCCCATCTCGAGGGACATCGAGGAATGAGCAGTTCTTC
CDR3 protein: CASTPSRGTSRNEQFF

J gene: TRBJ2-1
D gene: TRBD2
V gene: TRBV11-2
clone size: few
CDR3 DNA: TGTGCCAGCAGCCTGGGGACTAGCGGGAGACTTATCGATGAGCAGTTCTTC
CDR3 protein: CASSLGTSGRLIDEQFF

J gene: TRBJ2-1
D gene: -
V gene: TRBV27
clone size: -
CDR3 DNA: TGTGCCAGCAGTTTCTGGCGACGGACAGAAAGCTCAAACCCCTACAATGAGCAGTTCTTC
CDR3 protein: CASSFWRRTESSNPYNEQFF

J gene: TRBJ2-7
D gene: TRBD2
V gene: TRBV7-2
clone size: -
CDR3 DNA: TGTGCCAGCAGTTTTGACTGGCGGGAGGCCTACGAGCAGTACTTC
CDR3 protein: CASSFDWREAYEQYF

J gene: TRBJ2-2
D gene: -
V gene: TRBV6-5
clone size: -
CDR3 DNA: TGTGCCAGCAGTCCTTCCACCGGGGAGCTGTTTTTT
CDR3 protein: CASSPSTGELFF